Listed below are T cell receptor beta chains from one sample, sequenced in a study of long-term antiretroviral therapy in people with HIV. Here immunoSEQ multiplex PCR was the method, and the copy in TCRdb shows in-frame clones only, minus some. Among tens of thousands of clones listed, about 86% were seen once. Sequencing used unsorted PBMCs, obtained about 4.5 years after starting antiretroviral therapy. These receptors were collected from a man aged 30-40 years with HIV. CDR3s include the opening cysteine and the closing phenylalanine or tryptophan. A D gene is named only where the DNA matches it firmly. Some rows have no size entry. The others give once, few or many, or a class for an expanded clone.

-	TRBV6-6	-	TRBJ1-3	TGTGCCAGCACCCTAAGGGGGGGAAACACCATATATTTT	CASTLRGGNTIYF
-	TRBV29-1	-	TRBJ2-2	TGCAGCGTTGAGGGGTCTGAACGGGAGCTGTTTTTT	CSVEGSERELFF
-	TRBV4-3	-	TRBJ1-2	TGCGCCAGCAGCCCATCCCGGAATCCCAGGGGCGGCTATGGCTACACCTTC	CASSPSRNPRGGYGYTF
-	TRBV15	-	TRBJ2-2	TGTGCCACCAGCAGCAGGCGGGGCACCGGGGAGCTGTTTTTT	CATSSRRGTGELFF
-	TRBV10-3	-	TRBJ1-5	TGTGCCATCAGTGAGCGTGAGGTTCAGCCCCAGCATTTT	CAISEREVQPQHF
-	TRBV9	-	TRBJ1-2	TGTGCCAGCAGCCCCCGACCCGAAGTTTCTGGCTACACCTTC	CASSPRPEVSGYTF
-	TRBV13	-	TRBJ2-3	TGTGCCAGCAGCTTATCAGATACGCAGTATTTT	CASSLSDTQYF
-	TRBV9	-	TRBJ1-2	TGTGCCAGCAGCCAGAACACCGATAATCAAAAGTATGACTACACCTTC	CASSQNTDNQKYDYTF
-	TRBV19	-	TRBJ1-1	TGTGCCAGTAGTCCCTTGGACTCAGGGGCTTTCTTT	CASSPLDSGAFF
-	TRBV18	-	TRBJ1-1	TGTGCCAGCTCACCCAGGAGACGACAAGGCACTGAAGCTTTCTTT	CASSPRRRQGTEAFF
TRBD2	TRBV4-1	-	TRBJ2-7	TGCGCCAGCAGCCAAGGGGGGGGATACGAGCAGTACTTC	CASSQGGGYEQYF
-	TRBV6-6	-	TRBJ2-7	TGTGCCAGCAGTCCGTGGGACTTAATATACGAGCAGTACTTC	CASSPWDLIYEQYF
TRBD1	TRBV14	-	TRBJ2-3	TGTGCCAGCAGCCACCTCAGGGGGCTGGGCACAGATACGCAGTATTTT	CASSHLRGLGTDTQYF
-	TRBV30	-	TRBJ1-1	TGTGCCTGGATATTCGACAGCCCGAACACTGAAGCTTTCTTT	CAWIFDSPNTEAFF
TRBD1	TRBV30	-	TRBJ2-7	TGTGCCTGGAGGGCCGCGTGGGACAGGGGTGGTGAGCAGTACTTC	CAWRAAWDRGGEQYF
-	TRBV2	-	TRBJ1-1	TGTGCCAGCAGTGAAGAAAGGGTCAACACTGAAGCTTTCTTT	CASSEERVNTEAFF
TRBD2	TRBV4-1	-	TRBJ2-7	TGCGCCAGCAGCCAAGATCGGACTAGCGGGTACGAGCAGTACTTC	CASSQDRTSGYEQYF
TRBD2	TRBV11-2	-	TRBJ2-7	TGTGCCAGCACAACTGCGGCTAGCGGGGACTACGAGCAGTACTTC	CASTTAASGDYEQYF
-	TRBV6-6	-	TRBJ1-5	TGTGCCAGCAGTTACTCGCGATCAGGGGCGCAGAGGCCCCAGCATTTT	CASSYSRSGAQRPQHF
TRBD1	TRBV4-3	-	TRBJ2-7	TGCGCCAGCAGCCAAGGGACAGGAACCCCAACCTACGAGCAGTACTTC	CASSQGTGTPTYEQYF
-	TRBV4-3	-	TRBJ2-2	TGCGCCAGCAGCCAAGTTTCAGGGACGGGCGGGGAGCTGTTTTTT	CASSQVSGTGGELFF
TRBD2	TRBV7-6	-	TRBJ2-7	TGTGCCAGCAGCTCCAGTTCCCAGCGGGGATCCTACGAGCAGTACTTC	CASSSSSQRGSYEQYF
TRBD1	TRBV6-1	-	TRBJ1-2	TGTGCCAGCAGTGAATCCGGGACAGGGGGCTCTGGCTACACCTTC	CASSESGTGGSGYTF
TRBD1	TRBV14	-	TRBJ1-1	TGTGCCAGCAGCCAAGACTGGACAGGGAAAGCTTTCTTT	CASSQDWTGKAFF
-	TRBV4-3	-	TRBJ1-5	TGCGCCAGCAGCCACTTGGACCGGGATAGCAATCAGCCCCAGCATTTT	CASSHLDRDSNQPQHF
-	TRBV19	-	TRBJ1-1	TGTGCCAGTAGTTCCCCCACTCTAAGGAACACTGAAGCTTTCTTT	CASSSPTLRNTEAFF
-	TRBV9	-	TRBJ1-5	TGTGCCAGCAGCGTAGAACCAGGCAATCAGCCCCAGCATTTT	CASSVEPGNQPQHF
-	TRBV10-3	few	TRBJ1-3	TGTGCCATCAGTGAGTCGAGTGACACCATATATTTT	CAISESSDTIYF
-	TRBV7-8	-	TRBJ2-7	TGTGCCAGCAGCTTCCTAGTCCTAAGCTCCTACGAGCAGTACTTC	CASSFLVLSSYEQYF
-	TRBV7-9	few	TRBJ1-2	TGTGCCAGCAGCGAGGACATTTTGGCCCGCTTCTATGGCTACACCTTC	CASSEDILARFYGYTF
-	TRBV19	-	TRBJ1-2	TGTGCCAGTAGTGACCGCGGGAGGGTTATCGGTGGCTACACCTTC	CASSDRGRVIGGYTF
-	TRBV19	-	TRBJ1-2	TGTGCCAGTAGTATAGGGGGACGGGACTATGGCTACACCTTC	CASSIGGRDYGYTF
-	TRBV28	-	TRBJ1-5	TGTGCCAGCAGTTTATCAGGGGGCAATCAGCCCCAGCATTTT	CASSLSGGNQPQHF
TRBD1	TRBV7-2	few	TRBJ1-2	TGTGCCAGCAGCTACGGACAGGGGACTCTGGTTGGCTACACCTTC	CASSYGQGTLVGYTF
-	TRBV30	-	TRBJ2-5	TGTGCCTGGAGCATAGGGGCTCAAGAGACCCAGTACTTC	CAWSIGAQETQYF
TRBD1	TRBV7-8	-	TRBJ1-2	TGTGCCAGCAGCTTCCTGGGACAGGGGGAGTTGTATGGCTACACCTTC	CASSFLGQGELYGYTF
TRBD1	TRBV29-1	-	TRBJ1-2	TGCAGCGTTGTCGAGAGGACAGGGGTTACCGGCTACACCTTC	CSVVERTGVTGYTF
TRBD1	TRBV30	-	TRBJ1-1	TGTGCCTGGAGCATCTGGACAGGGAACACTGAAGCTTTCTTT	CAWSIWTGNTEAFF
-	TRBV9	once	TRBJ1-2	TGTGCCAGCAGCGGGACGGATTCTGGCTACACCTTC	CASSGTDSGYTF
-	TRBV6-5	-	TRBJ2-5	TGTGCCAGCAGTTACTCGGCGGCGGGGCAAGAGACCCAGTACTTC	CASSYSAAGQETQYF
-	TRBV12-5	-	TRBJ2-7	TGTGCTAGTGGTTTGACCCTTGGAACAGGGGAGGCCTACGAGCAGTACTTC	CASGLTLGTGEAYEQYF
-	TRBV7-7	-	TRBJ2-7	TGTGCTAGCAGCACCTACGGGGGAGACGAGCAGTACTTC	CASSTYGGDEQYF
-	TRBV28	-	TRBJ2-1	TGTGCCAGCAGTGCTGCGCCAGGGGATGAGCAGTTCTTC	CASSAAPGDEQFF
TRBD1	TRBV7-9	-	TRBJ1-2	TGTGCCAGCAGCTTACCCCCCGGGACAGGACTCTATGGCTACACCTTC	CASSLPPGTGLYGYTF
-	TRBV20-1	medium-sized	TRBJ1-2	TGCAGTGCCGGGACTGACTATGGCTACACCTTC	CSAGTDYGYTF
TRBD1	TRBV5-5	once	TRBJ1-2	TGTGCCAGCAGCAGAACAGGGGATGGCTACACCTTC	CASSRTGDGYTF
-	TRBV9	once	TRBJ2-3	TGTGCCAGCAGCCCCACGAACATCGGGCAGTATTTT	CASSPTNIGQYF
-	TRBV2	once	TRBJ1-2	TGTGCCAGCAGTGTAGGGGGAAGTGGCTACACCTTC	CASSVGGSGYTF
-	TRBV7-8	-	TRBJ2-2	TGTGCCAGCAGCTTAGCAAGGGTGAACACCGGGGAGCTGTTTTTT	CASSLARVNTGELFF
TRBD2	TRBV7-6	-	TRBJ2-7	TGTGCCAGCAGCTCGGGGGACGGGAGGTACGAGCAGTACTTC	CASSSGDGRYEQYF
TRBD1	TRBV7-9	-	TRBJ1-3	TGTGCCAGCGCCGAGGACAGGGCGAACACCATATATTTT	CASAEDRANTIYF
-	TRBV25-1	-	TRBJ2-5	TGTGCCAGCAGTGGATACCAAGAGACCCAGTACTTC	CASSGYQETQYF
TRBD2	TRBV5-1	-	TRBJ2-3	TGCGCCAGCAGCTTGGAGATTAGCGGGGATACGCAGTATTTT	CASSLEISGDTQYF
-	TRBV27	few	TRBJ2-7	TGTGCCAGCAGTTTAGGGGACGCAGGATACGAGCAGTACTTC	CASSLGDAGYEQYF
-	TRBV5-1	-	TRBJ1-3	TGCGCCAGCAGCATGGACAGCTCTGGAAACACCATATATTTT	CASSMDSSGNTIYF
-	TRBV4-1	few	TRBJ2-3	TGCGCCAGCAGCCAAGGGTACGGAGATACGCAGTATTTT	CASSQGYGDTQYF
-	TRBV9	-	TRBJ2-7	TGTGCCAGCAGCGTAGAACCAGGCCCTCGGGTTCACGAGCAGTACTTC	CASSVEPGPRVHEQYF
-	TRBV7-9	few	TRBJ1-2	TGTGCCATTGAACAGGGAGGGGATGATGGCTACACCTTC	CAIEQGGDDGYTF
-	TRBV7-9	-	TRBJ1-2	TGTGCCAGCAGCACGTACCGGGGGGGCGCCAGTAGGAACTATGGCTACACCTTC	CASSTYRGGASRNYGYTF